The sequence of this T cell receptor (beta chain) was determined in a study of blood T cell repertoires in COVID-19. Participants' own reports of clinical history determined their cohort assignment. The table came from immunoSEQ multiplex PCR; TCRdb's copy has only in-frame clones and leaves some out. Altogether 310,000 or so clones are present, over 80% being singletons, with the ten largest covering 8% to 9.5%. The CDR3 is made up of 16 amino acids. The chain couples TRBV21-1 to TRBJ1-4. TRBV21-1 is an annotated pseudogene. Sequenced input: PBMCs or T cells enriched from blood (not recorded which). The origin of this receptor is a young woman who had recovered from COVID-19. The CDR3 sequence is CASRVSREVTNEKLFF. CDR3 sequence (DNA): TGTGCCAGCCGCGTGAGCAGGGAGGTGACTAATGAAAAACTGTTTTTT.